The sequence of this T cell receptor beta chain was determined in a study of response to subunit inactivated influenza vaccine. Findings and limits, study-wide: That few new T cells are recruited by each seasonal influenza vaccination was the authors' suggestion.

TCRdb used MiXCR to reprocess the RT-PCR reads, holding one entry per CDR3 protein. The sample records 650,000 to 700,000 distinct CDR3 sequences, 15% to 18% being singletons. Germline CDR1 is LGHDT and CDR2 is YNNKEL (reference sequence). The CDR3 has 15 amino acids. V gave up 6 bases and J gave up 0 bases, with 11 bases separating them. Remarks on this clonotype: The antigen remains undetermined.

This sequence originates from a man aged 45 to 65 who received an inactivated influenza vaccine. Specimen: PBMCs from blood, collected approximately 12 days after vaccination. The chain employs TRBV3-1 and TRBJ2-2; D might be TRBD2 (6 bases). The CDR3: CASRYGSSNTGELFF. The CDR3 region has the DNA TGTGCCAGCAGGTACGGGAGTTCGAACACCGGGGAGCTGTTTTTT.